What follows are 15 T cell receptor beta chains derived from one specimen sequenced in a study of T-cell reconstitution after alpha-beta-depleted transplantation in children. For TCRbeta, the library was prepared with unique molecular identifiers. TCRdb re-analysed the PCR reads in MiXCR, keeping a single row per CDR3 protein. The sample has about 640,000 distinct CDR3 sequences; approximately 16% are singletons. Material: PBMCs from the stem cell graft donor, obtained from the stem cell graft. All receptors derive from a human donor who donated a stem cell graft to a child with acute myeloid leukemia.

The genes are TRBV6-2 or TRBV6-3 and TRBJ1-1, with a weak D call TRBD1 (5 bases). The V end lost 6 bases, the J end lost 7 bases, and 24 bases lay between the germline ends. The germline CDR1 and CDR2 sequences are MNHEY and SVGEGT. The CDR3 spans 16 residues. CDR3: CASRHSGGVPDGEAFF. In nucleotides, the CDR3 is TGTGCCAGCAGACACTCGGGAGGGGTCCCCGACGGTGAAGCTTTCTTT.

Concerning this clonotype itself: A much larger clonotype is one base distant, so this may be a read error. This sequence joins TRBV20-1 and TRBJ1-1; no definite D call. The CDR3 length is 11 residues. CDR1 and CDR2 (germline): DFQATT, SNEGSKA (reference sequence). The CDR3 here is CSSAGNTEALF. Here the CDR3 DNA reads TGCAGCTCGGCGGGAAACACTGAAGCTTTGTTT.

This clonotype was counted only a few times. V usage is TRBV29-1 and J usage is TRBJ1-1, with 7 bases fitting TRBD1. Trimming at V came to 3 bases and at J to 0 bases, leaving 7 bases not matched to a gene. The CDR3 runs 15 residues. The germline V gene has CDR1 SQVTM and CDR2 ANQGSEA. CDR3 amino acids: CSVEGRGIMNTEAFF. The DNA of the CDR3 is TGCAGCGTTGAGGGCAGGGGGATCATGAACACTGAAGCTTTCTTT.

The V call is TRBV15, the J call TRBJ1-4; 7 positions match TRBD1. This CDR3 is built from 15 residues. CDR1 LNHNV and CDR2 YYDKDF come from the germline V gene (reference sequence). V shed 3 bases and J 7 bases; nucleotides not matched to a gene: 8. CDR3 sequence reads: CATSSRQGMTEKLFF. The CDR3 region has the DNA TGTGCCACCAGCAGTCGACAGGGAATGACTGAAAAACTGTTTTTT. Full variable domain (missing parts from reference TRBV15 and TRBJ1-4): DAMVIQNPRYQVTQFGKPVTLSCSQTLNHNVMYWYQQKSSQAPKLLFHYYDKDFNNEADTPDNFQSRRPNTSFCFLDIRSPGLGDTAMYLCATSSRQGMTEKLFFGSGTQLSVL.

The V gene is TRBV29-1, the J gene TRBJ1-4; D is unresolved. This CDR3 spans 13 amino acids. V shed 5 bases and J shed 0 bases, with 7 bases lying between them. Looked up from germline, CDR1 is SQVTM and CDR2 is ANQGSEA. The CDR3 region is CSVSVATNEKLFF. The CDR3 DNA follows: TGCAGCGTTTCCGTGGCAACTAATGAAAAACTGTTTTTT.

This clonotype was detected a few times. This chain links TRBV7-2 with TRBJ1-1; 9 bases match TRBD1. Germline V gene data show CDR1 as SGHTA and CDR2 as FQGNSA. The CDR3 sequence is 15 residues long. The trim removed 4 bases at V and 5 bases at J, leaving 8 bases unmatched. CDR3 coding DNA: TGTGCCAGCAGCTCCCGGACAGGGACAGGGACTGAAGCTTTCTTT. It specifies CASSSRTGTGTEAFF.

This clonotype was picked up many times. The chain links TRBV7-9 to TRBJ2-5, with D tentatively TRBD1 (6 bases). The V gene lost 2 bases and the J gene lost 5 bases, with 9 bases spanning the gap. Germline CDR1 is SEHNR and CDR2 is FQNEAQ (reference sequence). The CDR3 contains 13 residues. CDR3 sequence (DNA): TGTGCCAGCAGCTTAAGGGGGACGGAGACCCAGTACTTC. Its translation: CASSLRGTETQYF.

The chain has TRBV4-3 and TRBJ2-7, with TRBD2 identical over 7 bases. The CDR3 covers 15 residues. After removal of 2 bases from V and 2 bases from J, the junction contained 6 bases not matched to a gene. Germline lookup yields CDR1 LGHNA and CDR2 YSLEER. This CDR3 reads CASSQRSGGTYEQYF. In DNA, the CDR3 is TGCGCCAGCAGCCAAAGATCGGGGGGAACCTACGAGCAGTACTTC.

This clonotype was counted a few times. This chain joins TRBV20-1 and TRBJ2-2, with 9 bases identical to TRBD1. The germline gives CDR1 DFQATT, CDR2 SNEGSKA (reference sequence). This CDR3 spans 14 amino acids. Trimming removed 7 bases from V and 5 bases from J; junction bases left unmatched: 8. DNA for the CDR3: TGCAGTGTTACAGGGGGCGCAGGGACCGGGGAGCTGTTTTTT. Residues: CSVTGGAGTGELFF.

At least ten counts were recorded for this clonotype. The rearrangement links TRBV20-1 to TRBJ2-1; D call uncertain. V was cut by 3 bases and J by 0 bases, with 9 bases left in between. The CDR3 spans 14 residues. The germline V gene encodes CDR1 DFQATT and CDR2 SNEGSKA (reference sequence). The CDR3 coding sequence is TGCAGTGCTAGTCCCCTGAGCTCCTACAATGAGCAGTTCTTC. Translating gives CSASPLSSYNEQFF.

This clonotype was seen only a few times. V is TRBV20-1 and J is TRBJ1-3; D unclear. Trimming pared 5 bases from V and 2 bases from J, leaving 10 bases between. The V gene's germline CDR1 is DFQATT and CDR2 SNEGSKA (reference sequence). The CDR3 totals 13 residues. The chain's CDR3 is CSAPGMPGNTIYF. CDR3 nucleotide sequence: TGCAGTGCTCCGGGTATGCCTGGAAACACCATATATTTT.

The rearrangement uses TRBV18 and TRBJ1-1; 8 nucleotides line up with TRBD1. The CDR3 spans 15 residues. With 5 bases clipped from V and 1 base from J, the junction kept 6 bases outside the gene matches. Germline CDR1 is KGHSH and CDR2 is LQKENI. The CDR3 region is CASSVRQGKNTEAFF. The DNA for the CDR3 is TGTGCCAGCTCAGTACGACAGGGGAAGAACACTGAAGCTTTCTTT.

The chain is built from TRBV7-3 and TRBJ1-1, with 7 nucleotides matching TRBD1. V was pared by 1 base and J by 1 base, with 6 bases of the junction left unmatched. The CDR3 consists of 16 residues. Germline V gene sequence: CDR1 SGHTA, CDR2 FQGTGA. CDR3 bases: TGTGCCAGCAGCTTAATTCGGCAGGGGGAGAACACTGAAGCTTTCTTT. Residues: CASSLIRQGENTEAFF.

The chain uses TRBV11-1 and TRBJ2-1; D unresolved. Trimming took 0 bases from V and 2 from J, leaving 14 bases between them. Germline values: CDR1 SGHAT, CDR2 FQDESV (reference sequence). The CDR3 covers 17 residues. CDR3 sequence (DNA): TGTGCCAGCAGCTTAGCCCCCCTTAGGAGCGCCTACAATGAGCAGTTCTTC. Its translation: CASSLAPLRSAYNEQFF.

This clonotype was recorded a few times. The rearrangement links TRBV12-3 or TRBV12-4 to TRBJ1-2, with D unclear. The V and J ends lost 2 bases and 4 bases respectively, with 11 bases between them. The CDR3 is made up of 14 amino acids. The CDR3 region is CASSLREYGYGYTF. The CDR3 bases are TGTGCCAGCAGTTTAAGGGAATACGGCTATGGCTACACCTTC.